The 25 T cell receptor beta chains presented below share a single source sample, sequenced in a study of blood T cell repertoires in COVID-19. Sequencing used immunoSEQ multiplex PCR; TCRdb keeps in-frame clones, though not all of them. This sample has around 240,000 clones, with 70% to 90% found just once. Input material: PBMCs or T cells enriched from blood (not recorded which). The receptors were sampled from a woman aged 45-65 years who had recovered from COVID-19.

This clone appeared many times. The chain joins TRBV28 to TRBJ2-7; 14 bases are shared with TRBD2. The V segment lost 8 bases and the J segment 7 bases; nucleotides outside the gene matches: 7. From germline, CDR1 is MDHEN and CDR2 SYDVKM. This CDR3 has 14 residues. The CDR3: CASRTSGGLGEQYF. CDR3 sequence (DNA): TGTGCCAGCCGGACTAGCGGGGGGTTGGGAGAGCAGTACTTC.

The chain uses TRBV18 and TRBJ2-7; 10 nucleotides line up with TRBD2. The germline V gene encodes CDR1 KGHSH and CDR2 LQKENI. The CDR3 is made up of 13 amino acids. Trimming took 3 bases from V and 7 from J; bases not matched to a gene: 3. CDR3 residues: CASSPNSGREQYF. In DNA form, the CDR3 reads TGTGCCAGCTCACCCAATAGCGGGAGGGAGCAGTACTTC.

The genes are TRBV29-1 and TRBJ1-1; D gene unclear. V lost 7 bases and J 2 bases, leaving 14 bases between the germline ends. Germline CDR1 SQVTM, CDR2 ANQGSEA. There are 13 residues in the CDR3. CDR3 in amino acids: CSAPRGPNTEAFF. The DNA of the CDR3 is TGCAGCGCACCACGGGGTCCTAACACTGAAGCTTTCTTT.

This clone was seen more than once but under ten times. This chain uses TRBV7-9 with TRBJ2-2, with TRBD2 matching over 12 bases. CDR1 and CDR2 (germline): SEHNR, FQNEAQ (reference sequence). This CDR3 region has 19 residues. V was clipped by 5 bases and J by 3 bases; unmatched bases: 13. CDR3 sequence (DNA): TGTGCCAGCAGCGCGAGACTAGCGGGAGAAACGCGAGACACCGGGGAGCTGTTTTTT. Translation: CASSARLAGETRDTGELFF. The variable domain in full, with the rest retrieved from reference TRBV7-9 and TRBJ2-2, is DTGVSQNPRHKITKRGQNVTFRCDPISEHNRLYWYRQTLGQGPEFLTYFQNEAQLEKSRLLSDRFSAERPKGSFSTLEIQRTEQGDSAMYLCASSARLAGETRDTGELFFGEGSRLTVL.

The V call is TRBV7-3, the J call TRBJ2-1, with 11 bases fitting TRBD2. The germline gives CDR1 SGHTA, CDR2 FQGTGA. V shed 2 bases, J shed 4 bases, and the junction held 4 bases outside the gene matches. The CDR3 loop spans 16 amino acids. CDR3 amino acids: CASSLLAGGGYNEQFF. CDR3 DNA: TGTGCCAGCAGCTTATTAGCGGGAGGGGGGTACAATGAGCAGTTCTTC.

This clone was detected only a few times. J is TRBJ1-5 and V is TRBV10-3; 9 positions agree with TRBD1. V dropped 4 bases and J dropped 3; count of bases not matched to a gene: 7. The V gene's germline CDR1 is ENHRY and CDR2 SYGVKD. The CDR3 covers 16 residues. DNA of the CDR3: TGTGCCATCAGTGCCGGGACAGGGAGTTCCAATCAGCCCCAGCATTTT. Translating it yields CAISAGTGSSNQPQHF.

The chain employs TRBV7-9 and TRBJ1-3, with 8 bases matching TRBD1. In germline, CDR1 is SEHNR, CDR2 FQNEAQ (reference sequence). The CDR3 contains 17 residues. Trimming removed 0 bases from V and 4 bases from J; junction bases left unmatched: 8. The DNA of the CDR3 is TGTGCCAGCAGCTTAGCTTCCGGGACAGGAGGCGGAAACACCATATATTTT. Protein sequence: CASSLASGTGGGNTIYF. The full variable domain, completed using reference TRBV7-9 and TRBJ1-3, is DTGVSQNPRHKITKRGQNVTFRCDPISEHNRLYWYRQTLGQGPEFLTYFQNEAQLEKSRLLSDRFSAERPKGSFSTLEIQRTEQGDSAMYLCASSLASGTGGGNTIYFGEGSWLTVV.

The rearrangement uses TRBV6-5 and TRBJ1-4, with D unresolved. V was trimmed by 6 bases and J by 0 bases, leaving 11 bases between them. The CDR3 sequence is 15 residues long. CDR1 and CDR2 (germline): MNHEY, SVGAGI. The CDR3 loop is CASRPRGTTNEKLFF. The DNA for the CDR3 is TGTGCCAGCAGACCCCGAGGGACAACTAATGAAAAACTGTTTTTT.

The chain has TRBV5-1 and TRBJ1-2, with 7 bases aligning to TRBD1. The CDR3 is made up of 16 amino acids. CDR1 and CDR2 (germline): SGHRS, YFSETQ. V shed 2 bases and J 5 bases; nucleotides not matched to a gene: 12. CDR3 protein: CASSFSPRGREYGYTF. The CDR3 bases are TGCGCCAGCAGCTTCTCCCCTAGGGGGCGTGAGTATGGCTACACCTTC.

The chain has TRBV28 and TRBJ2-3; possibly TRBD2 for D (5 bases). This CDR3 is 16 amino acids long. CDR1 is MDHEN, CDR2 SYDVKM, per germline. V was shortened by 6 bases and J by 0 bases, with 16 bases between the two germline ends. The CDR3 coding sequence is TGTGCCAGCAGGGACTTACAGATTACTAGCACAGATACGCAGTATTTT. Residues: CASRDLQITSTDTQYF.

This clone has more than one count but fewer than ten. The V gene is TRBV18, the J gene TRBJ1-4; TRBD1 agrees at 8 bases. In germline, CDR1 is KGHSH, CDR2 LQKENI. CDR3 size: 14 residues. Trimming cost V 6 bases and J 3 bases; bases outside gene matches: 3. The DNA of the CDR3 is TGTGCCAGCTCCAACAGGGGGGCTAATGAAAAACTGTTTTTT. Its protein product is CASSNRGANEKLFF. Supplemented by reference TRBV18 and TRBJ1-4, the full variable domain reads NAGVMQNPRHLVRRRGQEARLRCSPMKGHSHVYWYRQLPEEGLKFMVYLQKENIIDESGMPKERFSAEFPKEGPSILRIQQVVRGDSAAYFCASSNRGANEKLFFGSGTQLSVL.

The CDR3 protein is CASSFTGTGGTEAFF. CDR3 DNA: TGTGCCAGCAGCTTCACCGGGACAGGGGGCACTGAAGCTTTCTTT. This chain uses TRBV5-5 with TRBJ1-1; 11 bases line up with TRBD1. V shed 2 bases and J 4 bases; nucleotides not matched to a gene: 4. CDR3 length equals 15 residues. Germline lookup yields CDR1 SGHKS and CDR2 YYEKEE (reference sequence).

The chain uses TRBV27 and TRBJ1-4; tentatively, D is TRBD1 (6 bases). The CDR3 runs 14 residues. V gave up 4 bases and J gave up 9 bases, with 15 bases separating them. From germline, CDR1 is MNHEY and CDR2 SMNVEV (reference sequence). CDR3 residues: CASSSTGHPQKLFF. CDR3 nucleotide sequence: TGTGCCAGCAGTTCTACAGGGCACCCTCAAAAACTGTTTTTT.

The V gene is TRBV18, the J gene TRBJ1-2; the match to TRBD1 covers 7 bases. Germline V gene lookup returns CDR1 KGHSH and CDR2 LQKENI. This CDR3 comprises 14 residues. After removal of 1 base from V and 3 bases from J, the junction contained 2 bases not matched to a gene. The CDR3: CASSPQGADYGYTF. The CDR3, as DNA: TGTGCCAGCTCACCACAGGGGGCGGACTATGGCTACACCTTC.

This chain joins TRBV27 and TRBJ1-2; D is unclear. This CDR3 region has 17 residues. Trimming left V 4 bases short and J 2 bases short, with 20 bases between. The germline V gene has CDR1 MNHEY and CDR2 SMNVEV (reference sequence). CDR3 loop: CASSSPDLLGGNYGYTF. Here the CDR3 DNA reads TGTGCCAGCAGTTCGCCGGACCTTCTCGGAGGGAACTATGGCTACACCTTC.

V is TRBV7-9 and J is TRBJ2-3; no reliable D call. This CDR3 spans 12 amino acids. Germline CDR1 SEHNR, CDR2 FQNEAQ (reference sequence). The ends were cut back, 5 bases at V and 0 bases at J, with 3 bases in the middle. In nucleotides, the CDR3 is TGTGCCAGCAGCATAAGCACAGATACGCAGTATTTT. The encoded protein is CASSISTDTQYF.

The gene calls are TRBV28 and TRBJ2-5, with TRBD2 matching 9 bases. This CDR3 has 19 residues. V lost 1 base and J lost 6; bases outside the gene matches: 18. Germline assignment: CDR1 MDHEN and CDR2 SYDVKM. CDR3 nucleotides: TGTGCCAGCAGTTTATATCTGTTGGGGCCTAGCGGGATCGAACAGACCCAGTACTTC. It translates to CASSLYLLGPSGIEQTQYF.

This sequence joins TRBV10-3 and TRBJ1-1; D gene unclear. Trimming removed 11 bases from V and 1 base from J, with 14 bases in between. Per the germline V gene, CDR1 is ENHRY and CDR2 is SYGVKD. CDR3 length: 13 amino acids. The CDR3: CAATSVWNTEAFF. Written as DNA, the CDR3 is TGTGCCGCGACATCAGTATGGAACACTGAAGCTTTCTTT.

The V gene is TRBV7-6, the J gene TRBJ2-7, with 9 bases matching TRBD2. The CDR3 totals 15 residues. Germline V gene lookup returns CDR1 SGHVS and CDR2 FNYEAQ. J gave up 2 bases and V 3 bases, and 5 bases lay outside the gene matches. CDR3 in DNA: TGTGCCAGCAGCTTCATAGCGGGAGTAACCTACGAGCAGTACTTC. The encoded protein is CASSFIAGVTYEQYF.

This clone is a singleton in its sample. V gene TRBV5-4 combines with J gene TRBJ2-6, with TRBD1 identical over 7 bases. With 2 bases clipped from V and 0 bases from J, the junction kept 5 bases outside the gene matches. Germline loops: CDR1 SGHNT, CDR2 YYREEE (reference sequence). This CDR3 spans 17 amino acids. The CDR3 spells CASSLGGQVSGANVLTF. CDR3 coding DNA: TGTGCCAGCAGCTTAGGAGGACAGGTCTCTGGGGCCAACGTCCTGACTTTC. The full variable domain, rest sourced from reference TRBV5-4 and TRBJ2-6, is ETGVTQSPTHLIKTRGQQVTLRCSSQSGHNTVSWYQQALGQGPQFIFQYYREEENGRGNFPPRFSGLQFPNYSSELNVNALELDDSALYLCASSLGGQVSGANVLTFGAGSRLTVL.

The V and J genes are TRBV5-5 and TRBJ1-3; D is possibly TRBD1 (5 bases). Per the germline V gene, CDR1 is SGHKS and CDR2 is YYEKEE (reference sequence). V lost 4 bases, J lost 1 base, and 15 bases lay in between. The CDR3 is made up of 16 amino acids. CDR3 sequence: CASSPGPGHSGNTIYF. The CDR3 DNA sequence: TGTGCCAGCAGCCCAGGGCCGGGTCATTCTGGAAACACCATATATTTT.

V and J are TRBV6-2 or TRBV6-3 and TRBJ1-5; D call uncertain. The V gene's germline CDR1 is MNHEY and CDR2 SVGEGT. V was cut by 2 bases and J by 5 bases, with 4 bases left in between. This CDR3 is built from 12 residues. The DNA for the CDR3 is TGTGCCAGCAGTTACCGGGATCAGCCCCAGCATTTT. Encoded protein: CASSYRDQPQHF.

This rearrangement joins TRBV2 to TRBJ2-7, with 7 bases matching TRBD2. Trimming at V came to 6 bases and at J to 5 bases, leaving 7 bases not matched to a gene. The germline CDR1 and CDR2 sequences are SNHLY and FYNNEI. CDR3 length: 13 amino acids. CDR3 coding DNA: TGTGCCAGCAGCTGGAGCGGGAAAAACGAGCAGTACTTC. The encoded protein is CASSWSGKNEQYF.

The chain couples TRBV7-9 to TRBJ2-2; 10 positions match TRBD1. Germline V lookup: CDR1 SEHNR, CDR2 FQNEAQ (reference sequence). V lost 5 bases and J lost 3; bases outside the gene matches: 9. CDR3 size: 17 residues. CDR3 protein: CASSPLPGQGYTGELFF. CDR3 nucleotides: TGTGCCAGCAGCCCGCTCCCGGGACAGGGGTACACCGGGGAGCTGTTTTTT.

The V call is TRBV27, the J call TRBJ2-1; a weak D match, TRBD2 (6 bases). From germline, CDR1 is MNHEY and CDR2 SMNVEV (reference sequence). This CDR3 has 14 amino acids. V was clipped by 2 bases and J by 5 bases, with 10 bases between them. Here the CDR3 reads CASSLGLPNNEQFF. The CDR3 coding sequence is TGTGCCAGCAGTTTAGGACTACCTAACAATGAGCAGTTCTTC.